This T cell receptor beta chain was obtained from a study of blood T cell repertoires in COVID-19. Study context: There were acute and convalescent COVID-19 samples, and they came from the United States, Italy and Spain. Sample material is recorded as cDNA or gDNA derived from T cells, B-cell-depleted T cells, or PBMCs.

Per the original data handling: Amplification of reference gene primers provided the estimated nucleated cell counts. Sequenced by immunoSEQ multiplex PCR; TCRdb stores in-frame clones only, minus some. Clone size and the V and J calls come from that table; the DNA yielded D and trimming. The data show some 72,000 clones, with about 89% seen just once and around 4.5% held by the top ten. The CDR3 extends over 14 amino acids. Germline values: CDR1 SQVTM, CDR2 ANQGSEA. Trimming removed 8 bases from V and 2 bases from J; junction bases left unmatched: 8. This chain connects TRBV29-1 to TRBJ2-2; 7 nucleotides line up with TRBD1. Sequencing was carried out using peripheral blood. The clonotype comes from a man aged 45-60 years with active or convalescent COVID-19. Written as DNA, the CDR3 is TGCAGCACACAACAGGGGCACAACACCGGGGAGCTGTTTTTT. It translates to CSTQQGHNTGELFF.